This T cell receptor beta chain came from a study of blood T cell repertoires in COVID-19 (dated by TCRdb to the early 2020s). A note on the overall study: The collaborator samples originated in the United States, Italy and Spain and spanned the acute and convalescent phases of COVID-19. The prospective study material was composed of cDNA or gDNA derived from T cells, B-cell-depleted T cells, or PBMCs. Subjects who had been exposed to COVID-19, were actively infected with it, or had recovered from it provided the deeply sampled blood TCRbeta repertoires that made up the dataset. The repertoires were released in a freely available public database meant as a resource for research on the immune response to SARS-CoV-2. The samples were drawn from two sources: the first 160 participants of the ongoing ImmuneRACE study, and 1,254 subjects contributed by 6 global collaborators. Nearly every sample came with metadata listing a de-identified subject ID, COVID-19 status, age in years and sex. Where HLA class I and class II types were available, the types were taken from metadata supplied by the sample provider, not from assay-based typing. Points the paper makes about the study in general: Clinical and demographic metadata were provided uncurated, with the amount varying by source and participant.

This clone has a single count. Its antigen remains unidentified. No base quality information exists; no much larger clone differs at one position. The immunoSEQ Assay, a bias-controlled multiplex PCR, was used to amplify TCRbeta CDR3 regions from genomic DNA. Per the authors' processing: The number of nucleated cells in each sample was estimated from the amplification of reference gene primers within the assay. To quantify the absolute abundance of each unique TCRbeta CDR3 rearrangement, sequence reads were collapsed and filtered. Productive Simpson clonality was computed per sample as the square root of Simpson's diversity index over productive rearrangements. The clones in this table, taken by TCRdb from immuneACCESS, are in-frame only. Not every clone is retained; where verified, under half of the shortfall comes from an unresolved V gene, and the cause of the rest is unknown. That table supplies the V and J calls and clone size; D and trimming were determined from the DNA. Counted in this sample were 250,000 to 300,000 clones; roughly 80% of them appeared once. The ten largest clones add up to approximately 5% of the sample.

Deletion took 3 bases off V and 2 bases off J, with a span of 11 bases between the germline ends. Measured from the cysteine to the phenylalanine, the CDR3 is 15 residues long. Left in the record is the CDR3 DNA by itself, 45 bases read in frame from the first base. The germline V gene specifies SNHLY as CDR1 and FYNNEI as CDR2. Enrolling through a virtual design, the prospective study's participants ranged in age from roughly 18 to 95 years and lived across some 22 United States geographic areas. In the prospective study, cohorts were assigned on the basis of participant-reported clinical history obtained from a screening survey and a study questionnaire. Exposed participants had been in contact, within 2 weeks of entering the study, with a person who had a PCR-confirmed or clinician-diagnosed case of COVID-19. Mobile phlebotomists in the prospective study collected whole blood, serum and a nasopharyngeal or oropharyngeal swab from every participant. Participants in the prospective study had the option to provide additional blood draws and questionnaires over a roughly 2-month period. Before DNA extraction, prospective study blood samples were shipped either frozen or at room temperature.

The clonotype was recovered from a man in his forties who had been exposed to COVID-19. Sequencing was done on a sample of PBMCs or T cells enriched from blood (not recorded which). The sequence is built from TRBV2 and TRBJ1-5; a tentative D match to TRBD1 spans 5 bases. The CDR3 region: CASSEAGFGNQPQHF. Here is the DNA: TGTGCCAGCAGTGAGGCAGGGTTTGGCAATCAGCCCCAGCATTTT. Joined to the reference TRBV2 and TRBJ1-5 proteins, this CDR3 gives the full variable domain: EPEVTQTPSHQVTQMGQEVILRCVPISNHLYFYWYRQILGQKVEFLVSFYNNEISEKSEIFDDQFSVERPDGSNFTLKIRSTKLEDSAMYFCASSEAGFGNQPQHFGDGTRLSIL.